The sample holds many counts of the clone carrying this T cell receptor beta chain. Antigen: not known. PCR was performed a second time for about 7 to 11 cycles using a sample-barcoded 5' primer and a J-beta primer mix. Each cDNA was tagged by a template-switch adaptor containing 12 random nucleotides. TCRdb reanalysed the 5' RACE reads using MiXCR and keeps one entry per CDR3 protein. The sample has 1.5 million to 2 million distinct CDR3 sequences, 28% seen once. The sample belongs to a study of blood T cells in healthy people across ages. Study-level results: While age rose, TCR beta diversity per million T cells dropped in a roughly linear way. Versus aged donors, long-lived donors had higher diversity and more naive CD4+ cells.

The CDR3 spans 12 residues. V and J are TRBV21-1 and TRBJ2-7. TRBV21-1 is an annotated pseudogene. Sequenced material: blood. This receptor was identified in a woman in her thirties in good health. The CDR3 nucleotides are TGTGCCAGCAGTTTTCGGGTGAACGAGCAGTACTTC. Amino acids: CASSFRVNEQYF.